A selection of T cell receptor beta chains follows, all from one sample in a study of breast tumors, draining lymph nodes, adjacent tissues. In TCRdb, the multiplex PCR reads were re-called with MiXCR into one record per CDR3 protein. The table includes 140,000 to 150,000 distinct CDR3 sequences, 32% detected once. Source material: axillary lymph node tissue. These receptors all come from a female donor with breast cancer. Some clones in this sample may be carry-over from other donors' samples. CDR3s include the opening cysteine and the closing phenylalanine or tryptophan. D genes are given only for firm matches. Rows may omit the clone size; those that give it use once, few, many or a size class.

v_call,d_call,clone_size,j_call,cdr3_aa,cdr3_nt
TRBV5-8,NA,many,TRBJ1-3,CASSASRVGGNTIYF,TGTGCCAGCAGTGCATCCCGGGTGGGAGGAAACACCATATATTTT
TRBV20-1,NA,many,TRBJ1-2,CSAKNPATGLLNYGYTF,TGCAGTGCTAAGAATCCCGCAACAGGCCTCCTCAACTATGGCTACACCTTC
TRBV4-1,NA,many,TRBJ1-5,CASSQGGHQPQHF,TGCGCCAGCAGCCAAGGTGGGCATCAGCCCCAGCATTTT
TRBV11-1,NA,NA,TRBJ2-3,CASSSGAQPNTQYF,TGTGCCAGCAGTTCCGGGGCCCAACCGAATACGCAGTATTTT
TRBV24-1,NA,many,TRBJ1-1,CATSTATEAFF,TGTGCCACCAGTACGGCGACTGAAGCTTTCTTT
TRBV12-3/TRBV12-4,TRBD1,many,TRBJ1-6,CAGASGTENSPLHF,TGTGCCGGAGCTTCCGGGACAGAAAATTCACCCCTCCACTTT
TRBV10-3,NA,many,TRBJ2-5,CAISSNWGEDQYF,TGTGCCATCAGCTCGAACTGGGGAGAAGACCAGTACTTC
TRBV5-8,TRBD1,many,TRBJ2-7,CASSSGTGGRYEQYF,TGTGCCAGCAGCTCTGGGACAGGGGGCAGGTACGAGCAGTACTTC
TRBV30,NA,few,TRBJ1-1,CAWSEPNTEAFF,TGTGCCTGGAGTGAACCAAACACTGAAGCTTTCTTT
TRBV5-1,TRBD2,many,TRBJ2-3,CASSPGTSGRPGTDTQYF,TGCGCCAGCAGCCCCGGGACTAGCGGGCGCCCCGGCACAGATACGCAGTATTTT
TRBV5-8,NA,many,TRBJ2-3,CASSPGGLSDTQYF,TGTGCCAGCAGCCCGGGCGGTTTGTCAGATACGCAGTATTTT
TRBV29-1,NA,NA,TRBJ1-2,CSVQRAVYGYTF,TGCAGCGTTCAAAGGGCAGTATATGGCTACACCTTC
TRBV28,NA,many,TRBJ1-2,CASRDLYGYTF,TGTGCCAGCAGGGACCTCTATGGCTACACCTTC
TRBV9,NA,medium-sized,TRBJ1-2,CASSVAIGRDKTF,TGTGCCAGCAGCGTAGCTATCGGGCGGGACAAAACCTTC
TRBV20-1,NA,NA,TRBJ2-5,CSGRRGLGTQYF,TGCAGTGGTCGGAGGGGGCTAGGGACCCAGTACTTC
TRBV18,NA,many,TRBJ1-4,CASSPPISGGEKLFF,TGTGCCAGCTCACCCCCCATCAGCGGGGGCGAAAAACTGTTTTTT
TRBV7-9,TRBD2,many,TRBJ2-1,CASSPSGGYNEQFF,TGTGCCAGCAGCCCAAGCGGGGGCTACAATGAGCAGTTCTTC
TRBV24-1,NA,many,TRBJ2-2,CATSDFPNTGELFF,TGTGCCACCAGTGATTTCCCGAACACCGGGGAGCTGTTTTTT
TRBV7-8,TRBD1,once,TRBJ2-7,CASSLGQGDSSYEQYF,TGTGCCAGCAGCTTGGGCCAGGGGGACAGTTCCTACGAGCAGTACTTC
TRBV15,NA,large,TRBJ2-5,CATSRGRGVSETQYF,TGTGCCACCAGCAGAGGGCGGGGAGTCTCAGAGACCCAGTACTTC